Listed below are T cell receptor beta chains from one sample, sequenced in a study of blood T cell repertoires in COVID-19. The assay was immunoSEQ multiplex PCR, and TCRdb's table has in-frame clones only and misses some. The repertoire has about 100,000 clones, almost 80% of them found once; the top ten carry approximately 31%. Input material: peripheral blood. The receptors were gathered from a man aged 70-80 years with active or convalescent COVID-19. Each CDR3 is given with its conserved first and last residue. Fields, in order: clone size, V gene, CDR3 protein. The size field is filled for only some rows; it gives once, few, many or a size class.

>.|TRBV9
CASSPDGIPNQPQHF
>.|TRBV24-1
CATSATTGGRVEQYF
>.|TRBV7-2
CASSLARAGGLQETQYF
>few|TRBV23-1
CASSQSAAGNTIYF
>.|TRBV13
CASSLGWRESYEQYF
>.|TRBV30
CAWSRQGGGNTIYF
>.|TRBV28
CASSSQSGHPNWPQHF
>.|TRBV3-1/TRBV3-2
CASSLRDTQVMNNSPLHF
>once|TRBV6-5
CATADSRLDQPQHF
>once|TRBV18
CASSQSTSGNTIYF
>.|TRBV3-1/TRBV3-2
CATGETGTNQPQHF
>.|TRBV3-1/TRBV3-2
CASSQDLSVRDRYGYTF
>few|TRBV6-5
CASKRSNYGYTF
>.|TRBV6-5
CASSSGATGINSPLHF
>.|TRBV4-2
CASSQAGTANTEAFF
>few|TRBV6-2/TRBV6-3
CASSLTGYSYEQYF
>.|TRBV21-1
CASSKRAQGGLWTEAFF
>.|TRBV27
CASSLFRGNQPQHF
>.|TRBV30
CAWSRGSYNEQFF
>.|TRBV9
CASSEPVGGAEQFF
>.|TRBV19
CASSATGTATSYNSPLHF
>.|TRBV14
CASSLRLTDGYTF
>.|TRBV20-1
CSASSSGRNQPQHF
>.|TRBV28
CASNRGTGYGYTF
>.|TRBV5-1
CASSLEGGDYNEQFF
>.|TRBV5-4
CASSLAPGLNTGELFF
>.|TRBV3-1/TRBV3-2
CASSRTGGDGYNEQFF
>.|TRBV6-5
CASSVGLAVFF
>.|TRBV6-5
CASSYSPDRGYSPLHF
>few|TRBV18
CASSPRVGDEQYF
>few|TRBV2
CASSSNSGTSEYEQYF
>once|TRBV9
CASSPVAGFTGELFF
>.|TRBV3-1/TRBV3-2
CASSQEAGNTEAFF
>.|TRBV19
CASSPDREAGNTIYF
>.|TRBV10-3
CASWTSGTDTQYF
>few|TRBV3-1/TRBV3-2
CASSSPTSGRAVESTDTQYF
>.|TRBV4-1
CASSGPRSNIQYF
>.|TRBV12-3/TRBV12-4
CASTLAGENEQFF
>.|TRBV19
CASREDRGLEAFF
>.|TRBV19
CASSMALTAYEQYF
>.|TRBV5-1
CASSFSVVNTEAFF
>.|TRBV7-3
CASSLGQVTDTEAFF
>.|TRBV2
CASSRDRPNTEAFF
>.|TRBV5-1
CASSMTEYEQYF
>many|TRBV2
CASSKGQGALDYGYTF
>.|TRBV19
CASIWREGTGELFF
>.|TRBV6-2/TRBV6-3
CASSYSTLAGEWAYNEQFF
>.|TRBV27
CASSLIAANTGELFF